This TCR beta chain was identified during a study of CD8 T cells in Susac syndrome. The overall study: At the time their blood was drawn, patients with Susac syndrome were either therapy-naive, on corticosteroids (with some of them also receiving intravenous immunoglobulin), or on intravenous immunoglobulin alone.

A remark on this clonotype: Its target is unknown.

Per the germline V gene, CDR1 is SGHDN and CDR2 is FVKESK. V was trimmed by 0 bases and J by 4 bases, leaving 10 bases between them. This CDR3 is 15 amino acids long. Study-wide results and limits: Repertoires of Susac syndrome CD4+ T cells lacked clonal expansion.

A quantity of about 0.45 to 1 ug RNA underwent reverse transcription using random hexamers. Amplification of the TCR beta CDR3 was carried out by immunoSEQ multiplex PCR, which spanned a total of 54 Vbeta and 13 Jbeta segments. Each CDR3 protein gets one entry after TCRdb re-called the immunoSEQ multiplex PCR reads with MiXCR. Of 170,000 or so distinct CDR3 sequences in the sample, roughly 95% were seen once. This rearrangement joins TRBV14 to TRBJ2-1, with a possible D match to TRBD2 (5 bases). The source material was CD4+ T cells from PBMCs. The receptor's source is a human donor with Susac syndrome. CDR3 bases: TGTGCCAGCAGCCAAGAGGAGGAGCGGTACAATGAGCAGTTCTTC. As protein: CASSQEEERYNEQFF. Filled out from reference TRBV14 and TRBJ2-1, the complete variable domain reads EAGVTQFPSHSVIEKGQTVTLRCDPISGHDNLYWYRRVMGKEIKFLLHFVKESKQDESGMPNNRFLAERTGGTYSTLKVQPAELEDSGVYFCASSQEEERYNEQFFGPGTRLTVL.